A selection of T cell receptor beta chains follows, all from one sample in a study of CD8+ T cells in alopecia areata. Sequenced by immunoSEQ multiplex PCR; TCRdb stores in-frame clones only, minus some. The sample contains a few hundred thousand clones, approximately 38% of which appear only once. The specimen was CD4+ T cells sorted from blood, collected between weeks 30 and 35, from a patient treated with tofacitinib. Every receptor here comes from a human donor with alopecia areata. Each CDR3 is given with its conserved first and last residue. Each record gives: CDR3 length, V gene, CDR3 protein.

>14|TRBV13
CASSPSGLIDTQYF
>15|TRBV6-5
CASRVQAYSNQPQHF
>11|TRBV7-9
CASSFTYGYTF
>12|TRBV28
CASSLLEDTQYF
>13|TRBV29-1
CSVEGWRGGEQYF
>11|TRBV20-1
CSARRGYEQFF
>15|TRBV5-1
CASSLTSGSYNEQFF
>12|TRBV6-5
CASSRDTDTQYF
>13|TRBV27
CASSPWGSQRATF
>17|TRBV7-7
CASSLGFRDRGRETQYF
>17|TRBV7-6
CASSLGVRSTIPYEQYF
>14|TRBV7-4
CASSWSGRAYEQFF
>13|TRBV2
CASSGQITGELFF
>12|TRBV7-2
CASSFRNQPQHF
>13|TRBV18
CASSPSSYNEQFF
>16|TRBV2
CASSLTQGANNSPLHF
>17|TRBV5-4
CASSRPGTSGSTDTQYF
>18|TRBV7-9
CASSRDRFRAGRTDTQYF
>17|TRBV30
CAWIGTLGLGSGNTIYF
>17|TRBV30
CAWKPWDSKKVNTEAFF
>14|TRBV14
CASSQGRVTDTQYF
>15|TRBV6-5
CASSYTGQLNQPQHF
>15|TRBV2
CASSEGRVGIYEQYF
>13|TRBV7-9
CASSSGGAYEQYF
>15|TRBV7-9
CASSPPAGAEHEQFF
>13|TRBV6-5
CASSERQDYEQYF
>14|TRBV7-9
CASRQNQGPYEQYF
>17|TRBV5-1
CASSSEGTVGYTGELFF
>10|TRBV29-1
CSVADNEQFF
>16|TRBV29-1
CSVEDSGTGPTGELFF
>14|TRBV6-5
CASSPSVDSNEQYF
>14|TRBV30
CAWSPGQSNYGYTF
>14|TRBV7-9
CASSLGGHNTEAFF
>16|TRBV4-2
CASSGFSGLDYNEQFF
>12|TRBV4-2
CASSQIGNEQFF
>13|TRBV4-1
CASSPQDEVKLFF
>15|TRBV10-3
CAISEIAGSLGELFF
>17|TRBV6-1
CASSEAAEVSYTDTQYF
>13|TRBV4-2
CASSQDGTREQFF
>16|TRBV27
CASSPMTGIRTDTQYF